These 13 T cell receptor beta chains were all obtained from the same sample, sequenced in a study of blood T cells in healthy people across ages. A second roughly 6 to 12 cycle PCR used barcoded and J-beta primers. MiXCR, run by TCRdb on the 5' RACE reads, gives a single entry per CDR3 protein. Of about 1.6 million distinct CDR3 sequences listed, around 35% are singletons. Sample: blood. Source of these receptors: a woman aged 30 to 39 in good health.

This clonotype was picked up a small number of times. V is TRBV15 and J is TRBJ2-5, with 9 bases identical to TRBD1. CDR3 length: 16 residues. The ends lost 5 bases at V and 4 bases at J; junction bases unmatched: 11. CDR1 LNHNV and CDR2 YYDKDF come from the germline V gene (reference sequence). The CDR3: CATSEDGTGTRETQYF. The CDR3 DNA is TGTGCCACCAGCGAGGATGGGACAGGGACCCGAGAGACCCAGTACTTC.

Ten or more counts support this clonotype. The CDR3 nucleotides read TGTGCCAGCAGTTGGGAGCGTTGGGATGAGCAGTTCTTC. As protein: CASSWERWDEQFF. The V and J genes are TRBV6-6 and TRBJ2-1; D perhaps matches TRBD2 (5 bases). Trimming left V 4 bases short and J 8 bases short, with 12 bases between. The CDR3 loop spans 13 amino acids. The germline V gene encodes CDR1 MNHNY and CDR2 SVGAGI (reference sequence).

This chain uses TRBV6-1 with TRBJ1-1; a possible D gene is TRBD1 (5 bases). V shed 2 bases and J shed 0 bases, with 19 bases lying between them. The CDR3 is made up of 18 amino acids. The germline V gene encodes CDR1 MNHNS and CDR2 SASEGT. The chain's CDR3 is CASSEWDFTLLMNTEAFF. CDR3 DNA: TGTGCCAGCAGTGAATGGGACTTCACTCTTCTAATGAACACTGAAGCTTTCTTT.

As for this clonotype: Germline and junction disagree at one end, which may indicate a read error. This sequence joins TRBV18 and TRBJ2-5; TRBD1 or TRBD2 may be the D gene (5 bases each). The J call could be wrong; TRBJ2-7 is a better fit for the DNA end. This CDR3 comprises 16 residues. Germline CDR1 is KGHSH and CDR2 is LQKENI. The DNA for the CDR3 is TGTGTCAGCTCACCTTACCGGGACCGCAGGAACTACGAGCAGTACTTC. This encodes CVSSPYRDRRNYEQYF.

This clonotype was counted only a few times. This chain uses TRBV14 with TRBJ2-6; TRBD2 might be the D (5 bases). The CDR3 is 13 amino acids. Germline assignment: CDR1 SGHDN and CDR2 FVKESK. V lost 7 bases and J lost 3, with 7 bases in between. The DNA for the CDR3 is TGTGCCAGCAAGAGGGTTGGGGCCAACGTCCTGACTTTC. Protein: CASKRVGANVLTF.

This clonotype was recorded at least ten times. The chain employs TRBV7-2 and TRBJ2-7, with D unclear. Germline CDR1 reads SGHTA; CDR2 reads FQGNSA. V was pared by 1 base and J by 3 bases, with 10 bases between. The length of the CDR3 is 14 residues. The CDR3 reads CASSLEPLYYEQYF. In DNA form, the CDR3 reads TGTGCCAGCAGCTTAGAACCCCTCTACTACGAGCAGTACTTC.

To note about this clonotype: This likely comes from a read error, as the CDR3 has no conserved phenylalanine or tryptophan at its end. CDR3 DNA: TGTGCCAGCAGCGCCGAACGGGGATGGGGCACAGATACGCAGTATCTT. As protein: CASSAERGWGTDTQYL. The rearrangement uses TRBV7-9 and TRBJ2-3, with D maybe TRBD2 (5 bases). This CDR3 is built from 16 residues. Trimming stripped 5 bases from V and 1 base from J, with 16 bases between. Germline CDR1 SEHNR, CDR2 FQNEAQ (reference sequence).

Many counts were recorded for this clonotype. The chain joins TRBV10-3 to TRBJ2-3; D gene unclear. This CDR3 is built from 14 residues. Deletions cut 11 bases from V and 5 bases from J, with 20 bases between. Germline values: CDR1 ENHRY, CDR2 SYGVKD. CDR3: CAGKPGPLQDTQYF. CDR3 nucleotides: TGTGCCGGAAAGCCGGGTCCTCTGCAAGATACGCAGTATTTT.

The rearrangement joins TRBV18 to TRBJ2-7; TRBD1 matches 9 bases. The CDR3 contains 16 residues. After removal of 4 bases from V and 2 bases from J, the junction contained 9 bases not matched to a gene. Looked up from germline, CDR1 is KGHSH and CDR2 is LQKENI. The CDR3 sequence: CASSRTRDREAYEQYF. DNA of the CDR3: TGTGCCAGCTCACGAACCAGGGACAGGGAAGCCTACGAGCAGTACTTC. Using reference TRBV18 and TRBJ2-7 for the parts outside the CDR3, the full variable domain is NAGVMQNPRHLVRRRGQEARLRCSPMKGHSHVYWYRQLPEEGLKFMVYLQKENIIDESGMPKERFSAEFPKEGPSILRIQQVVRGDSAAYFCASSRTRDREAYEQYFGPGTRLTVT.

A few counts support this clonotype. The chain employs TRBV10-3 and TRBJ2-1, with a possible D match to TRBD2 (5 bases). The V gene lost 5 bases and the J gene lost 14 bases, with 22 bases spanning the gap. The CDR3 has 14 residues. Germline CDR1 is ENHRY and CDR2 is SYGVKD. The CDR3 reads CAISQHPGKGDEFF. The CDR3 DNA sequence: TGTGCCATCAGTCAACACCCCGGGAAGGGTGATGAGTTCTTC.

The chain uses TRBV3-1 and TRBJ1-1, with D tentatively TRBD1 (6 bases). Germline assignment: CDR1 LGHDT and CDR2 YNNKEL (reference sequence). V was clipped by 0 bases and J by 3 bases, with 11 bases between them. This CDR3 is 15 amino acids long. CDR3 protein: CASSQEGGGHTEAFF. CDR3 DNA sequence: TGTGCCAGCAGCCAAGAAGGGGGGGGACACACTGAAGCTTTCTTT.

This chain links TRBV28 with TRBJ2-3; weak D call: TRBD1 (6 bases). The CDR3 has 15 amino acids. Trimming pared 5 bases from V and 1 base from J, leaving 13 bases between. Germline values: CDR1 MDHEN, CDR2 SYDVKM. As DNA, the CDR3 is TGTGCCAGCAGTGGACAGAGAAAAGGCACAGATACGCAGTATTTT. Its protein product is CASSGQRKGTDTQYF.

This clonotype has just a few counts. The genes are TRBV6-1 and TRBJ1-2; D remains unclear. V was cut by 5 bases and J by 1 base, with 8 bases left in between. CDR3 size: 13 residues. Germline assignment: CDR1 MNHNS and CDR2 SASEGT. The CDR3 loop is CASSTTVNYGYTF. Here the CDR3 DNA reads TGTGCCAGCAGTACGACCGTTAACTATGGCTACACCTTC.